This record looks at one T cell receptor beta chain sequence and its context. Per the original methods: Nucleated cell number was recorded as an estimate derived from reference gene primer amplification. TCRdb's table, derived via immunoSEQ multiplex PCR, lists solely in-frame clones and lacks some. The DNA was the basis for D and trimming; V, J and clone size are from that table. The sample lists hundreds of thousands of clones, approximately 86% occurring once. These data come from a study of blood T cell repertoires in COVID-19. The overall study: Samples representing acute and convalescent COVID-19 were sourced from the United States, Italy and Spain. The cDNA or gDNA used as material had been derived from T cells, B-cell-depleted T cells, or PBMCs.

The CDR3 spans 12 residues. Germline V lookup: CDR1 MNHEY, CDR2 SVGAGI. V was shortened by 7 bases and J by 1 base, with 7 bases between the two germline ends. J is TRBJ1-1 and V is TRBV6-5; no firm D call. This TCR was recovered from a man aged 35-49 years with acute or convalescent COVID-19. Sequencing was carried out using peripheral blood. The chain's CDR3 is CASTNRNTEAFF. In DNA, the CDR3 is TGTGCCAGCACTAACAGGAACACTGAAGCTTTCTTT.